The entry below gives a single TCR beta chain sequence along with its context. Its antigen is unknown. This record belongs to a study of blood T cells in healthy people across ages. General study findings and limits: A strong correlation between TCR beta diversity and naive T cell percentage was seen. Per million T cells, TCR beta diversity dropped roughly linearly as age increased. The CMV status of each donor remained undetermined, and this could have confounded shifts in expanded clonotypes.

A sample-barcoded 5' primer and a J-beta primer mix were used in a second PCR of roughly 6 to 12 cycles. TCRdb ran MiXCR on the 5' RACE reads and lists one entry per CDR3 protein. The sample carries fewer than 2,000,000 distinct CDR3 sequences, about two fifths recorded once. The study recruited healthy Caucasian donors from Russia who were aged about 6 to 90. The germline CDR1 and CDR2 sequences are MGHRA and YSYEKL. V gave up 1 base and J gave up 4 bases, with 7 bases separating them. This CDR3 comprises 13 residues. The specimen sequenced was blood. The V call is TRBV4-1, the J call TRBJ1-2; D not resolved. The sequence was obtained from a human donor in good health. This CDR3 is CASSQGPTYGYTF. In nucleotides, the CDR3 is TGCGCCAGCAGCCAAGGACCCACCTATGGCTACACCTTC.